This TCR beta chain comes out of a study of OX40 agonist ivuxolimab in advanced cancers. The table came from immunoSEQ multiplex PCR; TCRdb's copy has only in-frame clones and leaves some out. Here the sample spans about 50,000 clones, about 81% being singletons. The CDR3 sequence is 14 residues long. The source material was CD4+ or CD8+ T cells sorted from blood, sampled in a trial of the OX40 agonist ivuxolimab. The chain uses TRBV21-1 and TRBJ1-5. TRBV21-1 is noted as a pseudogene. The sequence was obtained from an adult with an advanced solid tumor such as melanoma, head and neck, liver or kidney cancer. CDR3 bases: TGTGCCAGCGACAGGGAGGGTTCCAATCAGCCCCAGCATTTT. Translating gives CASDREGSNQPQHF.